The 2 T cell receptor beta chains in this list originate from one sample, sequenced in a study of untreated major depressive disorder. Measured with immunoSEQ multiplex PCR; TCRdb has only the in-frame clones, and not every one. The table includes 21,000 or so clones, 70% to 90% detected once. Sequencing used CD4+ T cells from PBMCs. The receptors come from a woman aged 25 to 39 in good health.

This chain links TRBV14 with TRBJ1-4; 7 bases agree with TRBD1. Germline CDR1 reads SGHDN; CDR2 reads FVKESK. The CDR3 loop spans 14 amino acids. The trim removed 4 bases at V and 2 bases at J, leaving 1 base unmatched. CDR3 sequence (DNA): TGTGCCAGCAGCCGACAGGGTACTAATGAAAAACTGTTTTTT. Translation: CASSRQGTNEKLFF.

The V and J genes are TRBV4-3 and TRBJ1-2; D is undetermined. Germline assignment: CDR1 LGHNA and CDR2 YSLEER. There are 17 residues in the CDR3. Trimming took off 0 bases at V and 4 bases at J, with 18 bases between the two ends. CDR3 sequence (DNA): TGCGCCAGCAGCCAAGATAGCGATAGGCCGCCTTCCTATGGCTACACCTTC. Encoded protein: CASSQDSDRPPSYGYTF.